Each of the 5 T cell receptor beta chains below was sequenced from the same sample in a study of T-cell reconstitution after alpha-beta-depleted transplantation in children. Using unique molecular identifiers, the investigators prepared the TCRbeta library. TCRdb itself ran the PCR reads through MiXCR, one entry per CDR3 protein. The sample contains approximately 520,000 distinct CDR3 sequences, over 25% of which appear only once. This specimen was PBMCs from the stem cell graft donor, taken from the stem cell graft. The receptors shown here come from a human donor who donated a stem cell graft to a child with aplastic anemia.

This clonotype has a handful of counts. The rearrangement joins TRBV20-1 to TRBJ2-3; 11 nucleotides match TRBD2. V shed 0 bases, J shed 3 bases, and the junction held 11 bases outside the gene matches. From germline, CDR1 is DFQATT and CDR2 SNEGSKA (reference sequence). This CDR3 contains 18 residues. The DNA for the CDR3 is TGCAGTGCTAGAGATCGGAAACTAGCGGGAGCACTGACAGATACGCAGTATTTT. Protein sequence: CSARDRKLAGALTDTQYF.

The gene calls are TRBV5-1 and TRBJ1-6; D remains unclear. The germline CDR1 and CDR2 sequences are SGHRS and YFSETQ. The V gene lost 0 bases and the J gene lost 8 bases, with 12 bases spanning the gap. The CDR3 extends over 15 amino acids. The CDR3 nucleotides read TGCGCCAGCAGCTTGGACCAGGTCCGACATTCACCCCTCCACTTT. The encoded protein is CASSLDQVRHSPLHF.

This chain uses TRBV20-1 with TRBJ2-3; D may be TRBD1 or TRBD2 (9 bases each). In germline, CDR1 is DFQATT, CDR2 SNEGSKA (reference sequence). There are 20 residues in the CDR3. Trimming pared 3 bases from V and 3 bases from J, leaving 31 bases between. CDR3 loop: CSARRDRALTSGLGTDTQYF. CDR3 sequence (DNA): TGCAGTGCTAGGCGGGACAGGGCCCTGACTAGCGGTTTAGGGACAGATACGCAGTATTTT.

This clonotype was observed a few times. The CDR3 DNA is TGCAGTGCGGCCCCGGGCGGGAGCTCCTACGAGCAGTACGTC. It specifies CSAAPGGSSYEQYV. The chain uses TRBV20-1 and TRBJ2-7, with 7 bases that match TRBD2. CDR3 length: 14 residues. From germline, CDR1 is DFQATT and CDR2 SNEGSKA (reference sequence). After removal of 6 bases from V and 0 bases from J, the junction contained 8 bases not matched to a gene.

The J gene is TRBJ1-4, the V gene TRBV7-2; no definite D call. Germline assignment: CDR1 SGHTA and CDR2 FQGNSA. This CDR3 comprises 13 residues. V gave up 1 base and J gave up 7 bases, with 7 bases separating them. DNA for the CDR3: TGTGCCAGCAGCTTAGGACAAGGTGAAAAACTGTTTTTT. Protein product: CASSLGQGEKLFF.